Presented here are 3 T cell receptor beta chains from one specimen sequenced in a study of graft-versus-host responses after intestinal transplantation. Their antigens remain unidentified. The table came from immunoSEQ multiplex PCR; TCRdb's copy has only in-frame clones and leaves some out. The sample holds 89,000 or so clones; approximately 82% are singletons and the top ten take around 0.8%. The sample consisted of unstimulated CD4+ T cells sorted from spleen or lymph node cells, taken before intestinal transplant. These receptors all stem from a human donor who received an intestinal transplant.

CDR3 loop: CASSEEGGVENSPLHF. In DNA form, the CDR3 reads TGTGCCAGCAGTGAAGAGGGGGGGGTAGAGAATTCACCCCTCCACTTT. The chain links TRBV6-1 to TRBJ1-6, with D possibly matching TRBD1 (6 bases). V was cut by 1 base and J by 7 bases, with 14 bases left in between. The germline CDR1 and CDR2 sequences are MNHNS and SASEGT. The CDR3 has 16 amino acids.

This clone was found once. V is TRBV5-1 and J is TRBJ1-1; D may be TRBD1 (5 bases). CDR3 length: 14 residues. Germline V CDR1 and CDR2: SGHRS, YFSETQ. Trimming took 3 bases from V and 1 from J, leaving 10 bases between them. The CDR3 sequence is CASSWGGANTEAFF. Here the CDR3 DNA reads TGCGCCAGCAGCTGGGGAGGGGCGAACACTGAAGCTTTCTTT.

This clone was seen a handful of times. The chain carries TRBV27 and TRBJ2-1; TRBD2 matches at 9 bases. V dropped 5 bases and J dropped 3; count of bases not matched to a gene: 8. The CDR3 consists of 16 residues. Germline CDR1 is MNHEY and CDR2 is SMNVEV (reference sequence). This CDR3 is CASSGTGTSHYNEQFF. The CDR3 DNA sequence: TGTGCCAGCAGTGGAACCGGGACTAGCCACTACAATGAGCAGTTCTTC.